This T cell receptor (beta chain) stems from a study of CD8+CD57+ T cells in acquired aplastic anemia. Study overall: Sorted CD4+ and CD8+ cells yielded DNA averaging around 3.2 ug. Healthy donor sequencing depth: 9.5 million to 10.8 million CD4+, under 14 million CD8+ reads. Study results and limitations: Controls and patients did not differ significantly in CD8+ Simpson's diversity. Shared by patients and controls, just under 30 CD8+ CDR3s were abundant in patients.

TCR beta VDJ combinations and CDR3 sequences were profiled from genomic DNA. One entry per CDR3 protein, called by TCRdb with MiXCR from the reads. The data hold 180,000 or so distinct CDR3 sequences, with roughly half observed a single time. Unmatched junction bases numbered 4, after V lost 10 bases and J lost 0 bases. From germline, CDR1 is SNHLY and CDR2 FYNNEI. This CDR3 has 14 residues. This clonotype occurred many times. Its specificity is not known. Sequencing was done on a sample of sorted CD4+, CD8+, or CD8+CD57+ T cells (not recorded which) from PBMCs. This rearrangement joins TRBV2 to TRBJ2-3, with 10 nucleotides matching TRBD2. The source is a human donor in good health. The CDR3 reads CAIKGLASTDTQYF. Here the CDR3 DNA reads TGTGCCATTAAGGGACTAGCGAGCACAGATACGCAGTATTTT.